This TCR beta chain was identified in a study of type 1 and type 2 diabetes patients. At the level of the study: Participants included type 1 and type 2 diabetes patients plus nondiabetic controls. From PBMCs, CD4+ and CD8+ T cells were isolated by magnetic microbeads.

Whole-study results and caveats: V and J gene usage correlated at roughly 0.97 between type 2 diabetes and control samples.

The CDR3 has 13 residues. Trimming left V 5 bases short and J 2 bases short, with 10 bases between. The germline CDR1 and CDR2 sequences are KGHSH and LQKENI. Genomic DNA was the PCR template. Multiplex PCR with 30 forward and 13 reverse primers amplified the TCR beta CDR3. TCRdb called the multiplex PCR reads again in MiXCR, with one record for every CDR3 protein. The sample yields under 300,000 distinct CDR3 sequences, over 45% seen once. To note about this clonotype: Its target is unknown.

Sequencing input: peripheral blood mononuclear cells (PBMCs). The chain recombines TRBV18 with TRBJ2-7; D is ambiguous. The receptor's source is a man in his late teens or twenties with type 2 diabetes. This chain's CDR3 is CASSSKTAYEQYF. CDR3 sequence (DNA): TGTGCCAGCTCAAGCAAAACGGCCTACGAGCAGTACTTC.